This T cell receptor beta chain was captured by sequencing in a study of blood T cells in healthy people across ages. With respect to this clonotype: Antigen: not known.

V gave up 0 bases and J gave up 11 bases, with 16 bases separating them. This CDR3 comprises 14 residues. Germline-derived CDR1 and CDR2 are SGHTA and FQGNSA. Alongside a J-beta primer mix, a sample-barcoded 5' primer served in a second PCR lasting about 7 to 11 cycles. TCRdb re-called the 5' RACE reads with MiXCR, one entry per CDR3 protein. The table records fewer than 2 million distinct CDR3 sequences, approximately 39% of them present only once. Findings of the study overall: A strong correlation between TCR beta diversity and naive T cell percentage was seen.

This chain joins TRBV7-2 and TRBJ1-1, with D tentatively TRBD1 (5 bases). The sequence was obtained from a human donor in good health. What was sequenced was blood. In nucleotides, the CDR3 is TGTGCCAGCAGCTTAGCCCGCGTGGGAGGGGCGGCTTTCTTT. As protein: CASSLARVGGAAFF.